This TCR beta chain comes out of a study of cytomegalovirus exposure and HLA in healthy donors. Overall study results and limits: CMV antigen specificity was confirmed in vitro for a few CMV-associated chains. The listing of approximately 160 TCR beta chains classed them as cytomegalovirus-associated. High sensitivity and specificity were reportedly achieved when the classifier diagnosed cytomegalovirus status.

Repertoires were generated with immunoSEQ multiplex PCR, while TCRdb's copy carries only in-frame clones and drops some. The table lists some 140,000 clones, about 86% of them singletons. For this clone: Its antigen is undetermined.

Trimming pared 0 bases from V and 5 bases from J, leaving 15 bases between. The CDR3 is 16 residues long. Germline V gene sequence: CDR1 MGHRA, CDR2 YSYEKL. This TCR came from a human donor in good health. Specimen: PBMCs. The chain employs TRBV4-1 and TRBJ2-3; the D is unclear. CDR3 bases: TGCGCCAGCAGCCAAGATCCAAGAGGTCGCGGAGATACGCAGTATTTT. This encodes CASSQDPRGRGDTQYF.